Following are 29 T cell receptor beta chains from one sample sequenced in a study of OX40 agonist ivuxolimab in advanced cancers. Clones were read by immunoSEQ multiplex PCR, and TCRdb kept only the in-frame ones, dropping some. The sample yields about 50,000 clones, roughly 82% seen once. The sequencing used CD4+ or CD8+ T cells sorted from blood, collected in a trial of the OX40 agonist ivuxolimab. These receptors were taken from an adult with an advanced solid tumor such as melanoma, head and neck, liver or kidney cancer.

CDR3 bases: TGTGCCAGCAGTTATGTTTCCGACCAAGAGACCCAGTACTTC. It is translated as CASSYVSDQETQYF. The V gene is TRBV6-5, the J gene TRBJ2-5; D unresolved. Trimming cost V 3 bases and J 0 bases, with 8 bases left between them. The CDR3 is made up of 14 amino acids. Germline V CDR1 and CDR2: MNHEY, SVGAGI.

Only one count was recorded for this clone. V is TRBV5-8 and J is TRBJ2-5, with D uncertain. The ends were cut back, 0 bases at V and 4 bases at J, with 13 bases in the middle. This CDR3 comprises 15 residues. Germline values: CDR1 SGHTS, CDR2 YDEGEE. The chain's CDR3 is CASSLAVTGGETQYF. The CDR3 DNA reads TGTGCCAGCAGCTTGGCCGTAACGGGTGGAGAGACCCAGTACTTC.

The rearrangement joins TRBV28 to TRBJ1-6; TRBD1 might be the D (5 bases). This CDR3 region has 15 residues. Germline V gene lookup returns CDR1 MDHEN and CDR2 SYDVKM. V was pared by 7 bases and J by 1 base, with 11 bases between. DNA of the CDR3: TGTGCCAGCATCTTGGGGCATTCCTATAATTCACCCCTCCACTTT. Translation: CASILGHSYNSPLHF.

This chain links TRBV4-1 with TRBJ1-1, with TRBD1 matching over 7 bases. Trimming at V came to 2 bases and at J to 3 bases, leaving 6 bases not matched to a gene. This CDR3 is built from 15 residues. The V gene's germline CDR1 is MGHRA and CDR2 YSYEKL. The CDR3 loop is CASSQRGQTHTEAFF. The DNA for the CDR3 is TGCGCCAGCAGCCAAAGGGGACAGACGCACACTGAAGCTTTCTTT.

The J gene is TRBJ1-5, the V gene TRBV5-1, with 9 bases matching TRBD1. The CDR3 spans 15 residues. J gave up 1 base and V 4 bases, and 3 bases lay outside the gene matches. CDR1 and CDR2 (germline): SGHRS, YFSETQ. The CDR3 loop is CASSPGQGSNQPQHF. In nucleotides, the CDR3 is TGCGCCAGCAGCCCTGGACAGGGGAGCAATCAGCCCCAGCATTTT. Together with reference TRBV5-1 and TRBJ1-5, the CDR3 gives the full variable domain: KAGVTQTPRYLIKTRGQQVTLSCSPISGHRSVSWYQQTPGQGLQFLFEYFSETQRNKGNFPGRFSGRQFSNSRSEMNVSTLELGDSALYLCASSPGQGSNQPQHFGDGTRLSIL.

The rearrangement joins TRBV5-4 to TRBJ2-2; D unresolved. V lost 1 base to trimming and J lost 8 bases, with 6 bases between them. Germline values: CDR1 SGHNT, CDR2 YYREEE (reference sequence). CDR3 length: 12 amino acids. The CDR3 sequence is CASSLLLGELFF. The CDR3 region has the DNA TGTGCCAGCAGCTTGCTACTTGGGGAGCTGTTTTTT.

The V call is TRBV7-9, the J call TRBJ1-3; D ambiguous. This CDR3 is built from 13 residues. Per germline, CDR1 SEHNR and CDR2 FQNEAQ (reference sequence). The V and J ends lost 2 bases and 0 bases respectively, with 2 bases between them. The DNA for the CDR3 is TGTGCCAGCAGCTTAAGCTCTGGAAACACCATATATTTT. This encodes CASSLSSGNTIYF.

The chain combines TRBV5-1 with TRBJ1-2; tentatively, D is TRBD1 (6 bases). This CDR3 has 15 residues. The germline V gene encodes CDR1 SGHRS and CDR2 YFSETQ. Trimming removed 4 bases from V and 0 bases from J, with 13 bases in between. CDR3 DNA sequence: TGCGCCAGCAGCCCGGACAGAAATTCTAACTATGGCTACACCTTC. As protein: CASSPDRNSNYGYTF.

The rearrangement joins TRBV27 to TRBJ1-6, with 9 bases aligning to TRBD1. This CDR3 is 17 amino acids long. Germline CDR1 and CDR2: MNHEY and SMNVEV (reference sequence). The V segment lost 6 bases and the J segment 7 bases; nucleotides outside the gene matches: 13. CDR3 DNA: TGTGCCAGCAGACATAGACAGGGGGTTGTTGGGAATTCACCCCTCCACTTT. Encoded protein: CASRHRQGVVGNSPLHF.

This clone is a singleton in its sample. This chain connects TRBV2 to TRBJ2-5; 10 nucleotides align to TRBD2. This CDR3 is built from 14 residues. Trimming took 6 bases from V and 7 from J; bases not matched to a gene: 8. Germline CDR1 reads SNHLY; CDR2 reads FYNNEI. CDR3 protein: CASRTSGVMRTQYF. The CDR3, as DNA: TGTGCCAGCAGAACTAGCGGGGTAATGAGGACCCAGTACTTC.

CDR3 amino acids: CASSLGLADLYEQYF. The CDR3 DNA follows: TGTGCCAGCAGCTTGGGACTAGCGGACCTCTACGAGCAGTACTTC. The chain uses TRBV5-5 and TRBJ2-7, with TRBD2 identical over 9 bases. The V and J ends lost 0 bases and 3 bases, in that order; junction bases with no gene match: 4. The CDR3 has 15 amino acids. Germline loops: CDR1 SGHKS, CDR2 YYEKEE (reference sequence).

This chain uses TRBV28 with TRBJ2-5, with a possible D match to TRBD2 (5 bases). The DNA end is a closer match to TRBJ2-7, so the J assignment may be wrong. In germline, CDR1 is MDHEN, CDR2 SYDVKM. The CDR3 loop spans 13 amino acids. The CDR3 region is CASSLQAGYEQYF. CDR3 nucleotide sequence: TGTGCCAGCAGTTTACAGGCGGGCTACGAGCAGTACTTC.

The CDR3 here is CASSPGNSGNTIYF. The CDR3 DNA is TGTGCCAGCAGTCCCGGGAACTCTGGAAACACCATATATTTT. The gene calls are TRBV28 and TRBJ1-3, with no clear D. The V end was cut by 5 bases, the J end by 0 bases, with 8 bases between. CDR3 size: 14 residues. CDR1 and CDR2 (germline): MDHEN, SYDVKM.

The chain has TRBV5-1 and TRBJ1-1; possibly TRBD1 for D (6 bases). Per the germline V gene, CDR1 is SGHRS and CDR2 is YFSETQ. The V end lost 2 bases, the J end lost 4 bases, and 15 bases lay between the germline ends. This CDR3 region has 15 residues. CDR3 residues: CASSFREQGTTEAFF. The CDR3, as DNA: TGCGCCAGCAGCTTCAGGGAACAGGGCACCACTGAAGCTTTCTTT.

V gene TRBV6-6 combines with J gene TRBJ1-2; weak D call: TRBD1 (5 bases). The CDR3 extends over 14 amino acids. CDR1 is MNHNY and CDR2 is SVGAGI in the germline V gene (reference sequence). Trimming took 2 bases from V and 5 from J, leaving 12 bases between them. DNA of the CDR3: TGTGCCAGCAGTTACGACAGTCGGGAGTATGGCTACACCTTC. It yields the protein CASSYDSREYGYTF.

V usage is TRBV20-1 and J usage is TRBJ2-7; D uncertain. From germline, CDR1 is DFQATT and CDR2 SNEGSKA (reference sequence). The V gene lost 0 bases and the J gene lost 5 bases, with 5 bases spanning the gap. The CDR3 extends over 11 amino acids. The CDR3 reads CSAREKDEQYF. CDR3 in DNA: TGCAGTGCTAGAGAAAAGGACGAGCAGTACTTC.

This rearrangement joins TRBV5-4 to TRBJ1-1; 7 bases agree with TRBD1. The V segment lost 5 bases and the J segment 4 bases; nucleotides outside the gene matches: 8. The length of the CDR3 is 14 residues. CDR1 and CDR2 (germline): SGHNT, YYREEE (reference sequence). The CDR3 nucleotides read TGTGCCAGCAGGGCAGGGGGTCTGGGCACTGAAGCTTTCTTT. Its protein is CASRAGGLGTEAFF.

For the CDR3, the DNA is TGTGCCAGCAGTGAGGGGGAAACTGAAGCTTTCTTT. Amino acids: CASSEGETEAFF. This chain connects TRBV2 to TRBJ1-1; D might be TRBD1 (5 bases). V lost 3 bases to trimming and J lost 5 bases, with 7 bases between them. The germline V gene encodes CDR1 SNHLY and CDR2 FYNNEI. The CDR3 consists of 12 residues.

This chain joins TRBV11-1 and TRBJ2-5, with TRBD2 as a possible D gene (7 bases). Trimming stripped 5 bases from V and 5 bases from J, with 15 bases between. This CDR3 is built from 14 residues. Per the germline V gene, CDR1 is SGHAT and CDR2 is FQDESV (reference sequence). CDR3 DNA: TGTGCCAGCAGCCCCGGGGGGCTGGACGAGACCCAGTACTTC. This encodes CASSPGGLDETQYF.

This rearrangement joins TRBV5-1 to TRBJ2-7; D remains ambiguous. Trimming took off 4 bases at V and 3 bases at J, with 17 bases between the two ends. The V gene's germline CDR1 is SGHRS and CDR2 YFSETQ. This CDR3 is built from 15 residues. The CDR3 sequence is CASSRMAERFYEQYF. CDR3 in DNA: TGCGCCAGCAGCCGGATGGCTGAGCGTTTCTACGAGCAGTACTTC.

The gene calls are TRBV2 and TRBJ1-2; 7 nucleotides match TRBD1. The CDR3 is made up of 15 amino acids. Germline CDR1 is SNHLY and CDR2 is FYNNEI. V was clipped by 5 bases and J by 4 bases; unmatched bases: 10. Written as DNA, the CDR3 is TGTGCCAGCAGTTATACGACAGGGTGGGGCTATGGCTACACCTTC. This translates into CASSYTTGWGYGYTF.

CDR3 protein: CASSKTIPKSSRRLVYNEQFF. The CDR3 DNA reads as TGTGCCAGCAGCAAAACTATCCCAAAATCTTCCCGGAGACTAGTATACAATGAGCAGTTCTTC. The chain has TRBV21-1 and TRBJ2-1; the DNA was not used to check the table's D call, TRBD2. TRBV21-1 is listed as a pseudogene. The CDR3 length is 21 residues.

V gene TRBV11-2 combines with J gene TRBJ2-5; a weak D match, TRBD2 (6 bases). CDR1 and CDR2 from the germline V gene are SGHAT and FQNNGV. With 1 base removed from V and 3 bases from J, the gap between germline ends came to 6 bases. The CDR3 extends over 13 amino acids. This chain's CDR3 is CASSLGREETQYF. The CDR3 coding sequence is TGTGCCAGCAGCTTAGGGAGGGAAGAGACCCAGTACTTC.

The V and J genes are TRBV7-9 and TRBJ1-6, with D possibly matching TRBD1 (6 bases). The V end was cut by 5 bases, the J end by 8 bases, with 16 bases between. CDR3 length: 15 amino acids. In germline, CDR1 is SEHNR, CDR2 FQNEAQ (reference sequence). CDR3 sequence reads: CASSPMGQGHSPLHF. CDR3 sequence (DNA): TGTGCCAGCAGCCCCATGGGGCAGGGGCATTCACCCCTCCACTTT.

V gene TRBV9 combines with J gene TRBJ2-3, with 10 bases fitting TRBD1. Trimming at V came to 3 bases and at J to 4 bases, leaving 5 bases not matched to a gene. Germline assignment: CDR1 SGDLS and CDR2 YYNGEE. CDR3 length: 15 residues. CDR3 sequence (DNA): TGTGCCAGCAGCGCCCGGGACAGGGGTGCAGATACGCAGTATTTT. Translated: CASSARDRGADTQYF. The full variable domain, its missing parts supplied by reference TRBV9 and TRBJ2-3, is DSGVTQTPKHLITATGQRVTLRCSPRSGDLSVYWYQQSLDQGLQFLIQYYNGEERAKGNILERFSAQQFPDLHSELNLSSLELGDSALYFCASSARDRGADTQYFGPGTRLTVL.

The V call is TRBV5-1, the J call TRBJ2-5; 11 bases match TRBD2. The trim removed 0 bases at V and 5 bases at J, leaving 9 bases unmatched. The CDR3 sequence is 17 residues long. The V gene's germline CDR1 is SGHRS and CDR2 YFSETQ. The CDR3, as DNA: TGCGCCAGCAGCTTGGCCGCGGGACTAGCGGCGGGGGAGACCCAGTACTTC. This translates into CASSLAAGLAAGETQYF.

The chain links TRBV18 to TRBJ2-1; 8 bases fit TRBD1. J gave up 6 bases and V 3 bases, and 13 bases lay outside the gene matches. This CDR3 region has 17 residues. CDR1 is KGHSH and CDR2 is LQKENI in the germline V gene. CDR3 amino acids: CASSPFVTGTGSNEQFF. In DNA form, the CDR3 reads TGTGCCAGCTCACCTTTTGTTACCGGGACAGGTTCCAATGAGCAGTTCTTC. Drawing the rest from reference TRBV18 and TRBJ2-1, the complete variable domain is NAGVMQNPRHLVRRRGQEARLRCSPMKGHSHVYWYRQLPEEGLKFMVYLQKENIIDESGMPKERFSAEFPKEGPSILRIQQVVRGDSAAYFCASSPFVTGTGSNEQFFGPGTRLTVL.

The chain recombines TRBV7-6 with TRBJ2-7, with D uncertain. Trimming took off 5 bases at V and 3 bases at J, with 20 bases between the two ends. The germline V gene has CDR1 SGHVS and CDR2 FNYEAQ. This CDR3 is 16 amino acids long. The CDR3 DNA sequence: TGTGCCAGCAGCCCTTTCCCCCGACCCCGAAACTACGAGCAGTACTTC. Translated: CASSPFPRPRNYEQYF. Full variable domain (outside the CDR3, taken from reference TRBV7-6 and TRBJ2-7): GAGVSQSPRYKVTKRGQDVALRCDPISGHVSLYWYRQALGQGPEFLTYFNYEAQQDKSGLPNDRFSAERPEGSISTLTIQRTEQRDSAMYRCASSPFPRPRNYEQYFGPGTRLTVT.

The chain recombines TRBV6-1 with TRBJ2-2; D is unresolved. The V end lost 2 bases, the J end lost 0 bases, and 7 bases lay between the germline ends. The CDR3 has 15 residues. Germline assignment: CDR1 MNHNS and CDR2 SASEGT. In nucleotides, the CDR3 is TGTGCCAGCAGTGAACGACTTACGAACACCGGGGAGCTGTTTTTT. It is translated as CASSERLTNTGELFF.